This TCR beta chain is from a study of vaccination effects on CD4 cells after COVID-19. Generated by immunoSEQ multiplex PCR, the TCRdb table keeps only in-frame clones and is missing some. The sample yields about 41,000 clones, around three quarters seen once. Comment on this clone: What it binds is unknown.

Trimming removed 4 bases from V and 7 bases from J, with 16 bases in between. In germline, CDR1 is MNHEY, CDR2 SVGAGI. The CDR3 spans 15 residues. Using viral peptide pools, the ViraFEST assay grew out antigen-specific CD4+ T cells prior to sequencing. Investigators separated out CD4+ T cells once around 11 days of culture had passed. Nucleocapsid antibody tests were negative, and the vaccine recipients had no prior SARS-CoV-2 infection. Each culture well received approximately 2 million PBMC. These cells were then cultured in IMDM with about 10 IU/ml IL-2 and 8.5 to 10 ug/ml peptides. A half-volume exchange with IL-2 medium occurred on days 3 and 7.

The sample here was CD4+ T cells from PBMCs cultured with HCoV-NL63 spike peptides, taken before COVID-19 vaccination. This chain links TRBV6-5 with TRBJ1-4; perhaps TRBD1 as D (5 bases). The receptor comes from a human donor who received a COVID-19 vaccine. Here the CDR3 reads CASSSVGAGGEKLFF. As DNA, the CDR3 is TGTGCCAGCAGTTCCGTCGGGGCAGGAGGTGAAAAACTGTTTTTT.